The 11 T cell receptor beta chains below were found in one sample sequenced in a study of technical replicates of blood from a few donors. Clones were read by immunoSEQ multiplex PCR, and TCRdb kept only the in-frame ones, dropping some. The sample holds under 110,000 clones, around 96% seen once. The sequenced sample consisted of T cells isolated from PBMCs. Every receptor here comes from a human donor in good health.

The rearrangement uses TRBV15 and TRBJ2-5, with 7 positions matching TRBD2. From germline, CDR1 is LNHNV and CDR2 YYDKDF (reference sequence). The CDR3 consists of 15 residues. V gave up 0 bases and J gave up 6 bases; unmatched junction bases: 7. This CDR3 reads CATSRDQSGTKTQYF. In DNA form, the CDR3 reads TGTGCCACCAGCAGAGACCAAAGCGGGACGAAGACCCAGTACTTC. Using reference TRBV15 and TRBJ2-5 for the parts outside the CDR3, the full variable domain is DAMVIQNPRYQVTQFGKPVTLSCSQTLNHNVMYWYQQKSSQAPKLLFHYYDKDFNNEADTPDNFQSRRPNTSFCFLDIRSPGLGDTAMYLCATSRDQSGTKTQYFGPGTRLLVL.

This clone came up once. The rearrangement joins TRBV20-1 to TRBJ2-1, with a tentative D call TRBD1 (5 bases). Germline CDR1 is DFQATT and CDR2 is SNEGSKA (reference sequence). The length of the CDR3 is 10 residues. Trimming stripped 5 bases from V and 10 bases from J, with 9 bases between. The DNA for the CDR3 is TGCAGTGCTCAGGGTTGGGAGCAGTTCTTC. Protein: CSAQGWEQFF.

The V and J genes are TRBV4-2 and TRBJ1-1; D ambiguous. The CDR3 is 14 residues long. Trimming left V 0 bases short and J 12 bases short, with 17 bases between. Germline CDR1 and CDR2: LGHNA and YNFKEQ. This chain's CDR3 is CASSQDPTQRRTFF. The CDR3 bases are TGTGCCAGCAGCCAAGATCCGACTCAAAGGAGAACTTTCTTT.

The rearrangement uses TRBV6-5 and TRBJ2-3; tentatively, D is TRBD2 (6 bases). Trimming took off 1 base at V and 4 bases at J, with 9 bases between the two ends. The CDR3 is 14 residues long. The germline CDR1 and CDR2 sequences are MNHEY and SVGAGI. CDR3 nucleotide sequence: TGTGCCAGCAGTTACTGGAGGGATGCAGATACGCAGTATTTT. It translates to CASSYWRDADTQYF.

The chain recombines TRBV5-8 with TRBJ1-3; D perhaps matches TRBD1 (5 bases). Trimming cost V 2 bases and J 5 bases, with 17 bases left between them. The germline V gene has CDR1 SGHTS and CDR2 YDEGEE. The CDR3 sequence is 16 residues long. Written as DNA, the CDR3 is TGTGCCAGCAGCTTTTCCTTTGGACAATTAAGAAACACCATATATTTT. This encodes CASSFSFGQLRNTIYF. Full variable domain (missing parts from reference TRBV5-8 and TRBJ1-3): EAGVTQSPTHLIKTRGQQATLRCSPISGHTSVYWYQQALGLGLQFLLWYDEGEERNRGNFPPRFSGRQFPNYSSELNVNALELEDSALYLCASSFSFGQLRNTIYFGEGSWLTVV.

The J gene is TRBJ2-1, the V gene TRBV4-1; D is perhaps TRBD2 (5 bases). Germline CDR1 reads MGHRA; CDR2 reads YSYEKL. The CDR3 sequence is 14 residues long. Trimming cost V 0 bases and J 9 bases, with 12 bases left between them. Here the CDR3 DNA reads TGCGCCAGCAGCCAAGAAGGCACTAGTTTTGAGCAGTTCTTC. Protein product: CASSQEGTSFEQFF.

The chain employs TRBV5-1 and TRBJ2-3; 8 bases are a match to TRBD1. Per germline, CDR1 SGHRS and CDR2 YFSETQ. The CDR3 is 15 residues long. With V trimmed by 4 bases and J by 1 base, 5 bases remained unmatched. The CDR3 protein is CASSPMTGGTDTQYF. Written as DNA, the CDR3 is TGCGCCAGCAGCCCGATGACAGGGGGCACAGATACGCAGTATTTT. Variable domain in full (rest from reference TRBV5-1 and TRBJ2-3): KAGVTQTPRYLIKTRGQQVTLSCSPISGHRSVSWYQQTPGQGLQFLFEYFSETQRNKGNFPGRFSGRQFSNSRSEMNVSTLELGDSALYLCASSPMTGGTDTQYFGPGTRLTVL.

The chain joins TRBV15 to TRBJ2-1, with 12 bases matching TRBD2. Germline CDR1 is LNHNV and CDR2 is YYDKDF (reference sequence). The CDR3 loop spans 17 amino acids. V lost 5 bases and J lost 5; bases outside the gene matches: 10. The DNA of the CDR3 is TGTGCCACCAGCGCCGGACTAGCGGGATTGCGGGACAATGAGCAGTTCTTC. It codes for CATSAGLAGLRDNEQFF. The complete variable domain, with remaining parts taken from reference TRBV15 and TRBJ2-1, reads DAMVIQNPRYQVTQFGKPVTLSCSQTLNHNVMYWYQQKSSQAPKLLFHYYDKDFNNEADTPDNFQSRRPNTSFCFLDIRSPGLGDTAMYLCATSAGLAGLRDNEQFFGPGTRLTVL.

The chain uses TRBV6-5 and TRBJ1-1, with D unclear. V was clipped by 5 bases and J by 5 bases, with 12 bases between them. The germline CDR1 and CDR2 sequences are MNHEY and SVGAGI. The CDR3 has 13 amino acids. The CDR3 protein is CASSPERDTEAFF. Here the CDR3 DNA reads TGTGCCAGCAGTCCCGAGAGGGATACTGAAGCTTTCTTT.

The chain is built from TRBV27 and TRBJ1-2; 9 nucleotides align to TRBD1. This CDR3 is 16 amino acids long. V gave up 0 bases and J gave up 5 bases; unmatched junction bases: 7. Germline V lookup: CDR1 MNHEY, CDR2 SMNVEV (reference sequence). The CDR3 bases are TGTGCCAGCAGTTTATCGTTGGGACAGGGAAATTATGGCTACACCTTC. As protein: CASSLSLGQGNYGYTF.

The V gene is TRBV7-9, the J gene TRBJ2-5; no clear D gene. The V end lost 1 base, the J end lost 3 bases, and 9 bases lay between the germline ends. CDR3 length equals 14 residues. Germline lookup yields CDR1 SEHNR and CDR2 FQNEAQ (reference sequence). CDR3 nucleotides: TGTGCCAGCAGCTTAGATGAGGCCAAAGAGACCCAGTACTTC. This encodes CASSLDEAKETQYF.